A single sample is the source of the 3 T cell receptor beta chains below, sequenced in a study of shared clonotypes between healthy human individuals. The repertoire was sequenced with immunoSEQ multiplex PCR; TCRdb's copy has only in-frame clones and lacks some. The data show 2 million to 3 million clones, approximately 93% seen once. Sequenced sample: naive CD4+ T cells from PBMCs. Subset here: CD45RA+ positively selected. These receptors were obtained from a man aged 18-30 years in good health. Some clones in this sample may be carry-over from other donors' samples.

V usage is TRBV29-1 and J usage is TRBJ2-5; perhaps TRBD2 as D (5 bases). From germline, CDR1 is SQVTM and CDR2 ANQGSEA. The CDR3 is 14 residues long. Trimming pared 4 bases from V and 5 bases from J, leaving 17 bases between. This chain's CDR3 is CSVAPAGSPETQYF. In DNA form, the CDR3 reads TGCAGCGTTGCCCCCGCTGGGAGTCCGGAGACCCAGTACTTC.

The CDR3 region has the DNA TGTGCCAGCAGCTTAGGGCGGGTTAGGAACACCGGGGAGCTGTTTTTT. This codes for CASSLGRVRNTGELFF. The chain has TRBV7-2 and TRBJ2-2; the D gene is possibly TRBD2 (5 bases). There are 16 residues in the CDR3. Between the trimmed V and J ends, which lost 1 base and 1 base, there was a span of 10 bases. Germline CDR1 and CDR2: SGHTA and FQGNSA. The full variable domain, in which reference TRBV7-2 and TRBJ2-2 provide the parts outside the CDR3, is GAGVSQSPSNKVTEKGKDVELRCDPISGHTALYWYRQSLGQGLEFLIYFQGNSAPDKSGLPSDRFSAERTGGSVSTLTIQRTQQEDSAVYLCASSLGRVRNTGELFFGEGSRLTVL.

This clone appeared once. The rearrangement joins TRBV10-3 to TRBJ2-1, with 10 bases identical to TRBD2. V dropped 3 bases and J dropped 7; count of bases not matched to a gene: 6. Germline V gene lookup returns CDR1 ENHRY and CDR2 SYGVKD. The CDR3 runs to 15 residues. In nucleotides, the CDR3 is TGTGCCATCAGTGAACCGGGACTAGCGTCTAATGAGCAGTTCTTC. Residues: CAISEPGLASNEQFF.